A selection of T cell receptor beta chains follows, all from one sample in a study of cytomegalovirus exposure and HLA in healthy donors. Generated by immunoSEQ multiplex PCR, the TCRdb table keeps only in-frame clones and is missing some. The table includes about 160,000 clones, about 85% detected once. Sequencing input: PBMCs. Source of these receptors: a man aged 18 to 30 in good health and CMV-seropositive. Both conserved end residues are part of each CDR3. D genes are given only for firm matches. The listing skips clone size in some rows; elsewhere it reads once, few, many or a size class.

D gene: NA
V gene: TRBV14
clone size: NA
J gene: TRBJ1-4
CDR3 DNA: TGTGCCAGCAGCCGGTCCTATAATGAAAAACTGTTTTTT
CDR3 protein: CASSRSYNEKLFF

D gene: TRBD1
V gene: TRBV6-5
clone size: NA
J gene: TRBJ1-6
CDR3 DNA: TGTGCCAGCTCCCAATCCGGGACAGGGCATTCACCCCTCCACTTT
CDR3 protein: CASSQSGTGHSPLHF

D gene: NA
V gene: TRBV28
clone size: once
J gene: TRBJ1-2
CDR3 DNA: TGTGCCATCCTCGAGCGAGGAGCTAACTATGGCTACACCTTC
CDR3 protein: CAILERGANYGYTF

D gene: NA
V gene: TRBV14
clone size: NA
J gene: TRBJ2-5
CDR3 DNA: TGTGCCAGCAGCCAAGGAGCCCGATCGGAGACCCAGTACTTC
CDR3 protein: CASSQGARSETQYF

D gene: TRBD1
V gene: TRBV6-5
clone size: NA
J gene: TRBJ2-7
CDR3 DNA: TGTGCCAGCAGGTACGGACAGGACGGGCCCTACGAGCAGTACTTC
CDR3 protein: CASRYGQDGPYEQYF

D gene: NA
V gene: TRBV10-3
clone size: NA
J gene: TRBJ1-2
CDR3 DNA: TGTGCCATCAGTGAATCAAGGGGCGAGCAGGGGGGCTACACCTTC
CDR3 protein: CAISESRGEQGGYTF

D gene: TRBD1
V gene: TRBV2
clone size: NA
J gene: TRBJ2-2
CDR3 DNA: TGTGCCAGCAGTGGGGACAGGGGAACCGGGGAGCTGTTTTTT
CDR3 protein: CASSGDRGTGELFF

D gene: TRBD2
V gene: TRBV11-3
clone size: NA
J gene: TRBJ2-1
CDR3 DNA: TGTGCCAGCAGCTTAGATATTAGCGGGAGCTACAATGAGCAGTTCTTC
CDR3 protein: CASSLDISGSYNEQFF

D gene: NA
V gene: TRBV25-1
clone size: NA
J gene: TRBJ2-3
CDR3 DNA: TGTGCCAGCAGTGAAGTGCGGGGAATCACAGATACGCAGTATTTT
CDR3 protein: CASSEVRGITDTQYF

D gene: TRBD1
V gene: TRBV23-1
clone size: NA
J gene: TRBJ2-7
CDR3 DNA: TGCGCCAGCAGTCCGGCATCCGGGACAGTTTACGAGCAGTACTTC
CDR3 protein: CASSPASGTVYEQYF

D gene: NA
V gene: TRBV19
clone size: NA
J gene: TRBJ1-3
CDR3 DNA: TGTGCCAGTAGATTGCAGGGTGGCGACTCTGGAAACACCATATATTTT
CDR3 protein: CASRLQGGDSGNTIYF

D gene: NA
V gene: TRBV11-2
clone size: NA
J gene: TRBJ2-7
CDR3 DNA: TGTGCCAGCAGCTCATTGCGGGGAGGAAACTCCTACGAGCAGTACTTC
CDR3 protein: CASSSLRGGNSYEQYF

D gene: NA
V gene: TRBV27
clone size: NA
J gene: TRBJ2-3
CDR3 DNA: TGTGCCAGCAGTTTACGTGGACAGACCTTATATTTT
CDR3 protein: CASSLRGQTLYF

D gene: NA
V gene: TRBV7-2
clone size: NA
J gene: TRBJ2-7
CDR3 DNA: TGTGCCAGCAGCACCGGGACTCAAGCCTACGAGCAGTACTTC
CDR3 protein: CASSTGTQAYEQYF

D gene: NA
V gene: TRBV2
clone size: NA
J gene: TRBJ2-7
CDR3 DNA: TGTGCCAGCAGTGCCGACAGCAACTCGGGCGAGCAGTACTTC
CDR3 protein: CASSADSNSGEQYF

D gene: TRBD1
V gene: TRBV14
clone size: NA
J gene: TRBJ1-2
CDR3 DNA: TGTGCCAGCAGCCAAACCGAGGGGGCGAGGTATGGCTACACCTTC
CDR3 protein: CASSQTEGARYGYTF